This entry lists 17 T cell receptor beta chains sequenced from one sample in a study of blood T cell repertoires in COVID-19. The protocol was immunoSEQ multiplex PCR, while the TCRdb copy is restricted to in-frame clones and leaves out a portion. The repertoire holds approximately 260,000 clones, with approximately 88% as singletons. The specimen was peripheral blood. These receptors were collected from a woman in her seventies with COVID-19, enrolled during active disease.

V is TRBV28 and J is TRBJ1-4, with D possibly TRBD1 on 6 matching bases. Germline assignment: CDR1 MDHEN and CDR2 SYDVKM. This CDR3 spans 14 amino acids. Trimming took off 3 bases at V and 7 bases at J, with 12 bases between the two ends. Here the CDR3 DNA reads TGTGCCAGCAGTTTGGGGGGGCGAGCTGAAAAACTGTTTTTT. It codes for CASSLGGRAEKLFF.

The chain combines TRBV28 with TRBJ1-2, with D perhaps matching TRBD1 (6 bases). The V and J ends lost 6 bases and 5 bases respectively, with 13 bases between them. Germline V gene sequence: CDR1 MDHEN, CDR2 SYDVKM. This CDR3 region has 13 residues. DNA of the CDR3: TGTGCCAGCAGAACCCAGGGGCCTTATGGCTACACCTTC. Protein product: CASRTQGPYGYTF.

The chain has TRBV10-3 and TRBJ2-3; D may be TRBD1 (6 bases). Germline loops: CDR1 ENHRY, CDR2 SYGVKD. This CDR3 comprises 14 residues. V shed 7 bases and J shed 1 base, with 12 bases lying between them. In nucleotides, the CDR3 is TGTGCCATCAATTGGGGGCAAGGCACAGATACGCAGTATTTT. Translation gives CAINWGQGTDTQYF.

This chain uses TRBV2 with TRBJ2-7, with a possible D match to TRBD1 (6 bases). V lost 6 bases and J 4 bases, leaving 13 bases between the germline ends. Per germline, CDR1 SNHLY and CDR2 FYNNEI. This CDR3 is built from 13 residues. The CDR3 spells CASRGGVGYEQYF. Here the CDR3 DNA reads TGTGCCAGCAGAGGGGGTGTAGGATACGAGCAGTACTTC.

V usage is TRBV28 and J usage is TRBJ1-4, with TRBD1 as a possible D gene (5 bases). Deletions cut 5 bases from V and 7 bases from J, with 11 bases between. Germline CDR1 and CDR2: MDHEN and SYDVKM. The CDR3 contains 13 residues. This chain's CDR3 is CASSPPRGEKLFF. The CDR3 coding sequence is TGTGCCAGCAGTCCTCCTAGGGGTGAAAAACTGTTTTTT.

V is TRBV21-1 and J is TRBJ2-7; the D call TRBD2 from the table was never checked on the DNA. TRBV21-1 is given as a pseudogene. The CDR3 is 16 residues long. The CDR3 region has the DNA TGTGCCAGCAGGATAAAGGGAGCGGGAGGTTTCGACGAGCAGTACTTC. Translation: CASRIKGAGGFDEQYF.

The chain recombines TRBV29-1 with TRBJ2-7; D may be TRBD1 (6 bases). The CDR3 covers 13 residues. V was trimmed by 5 bases and J by 6 bases, leaving 17 bases between them. CDR1 SQVTM and CDR2 ANQGSEA come from the germline V gene. The CDR3 sequence: CSVNTGILREQYF. The CDR3 coding sequence is TGCAGCGTTAATACAGGGATCCTCCGCGAGCAGTACTTC.

CDR3 protein: CASRSQGADGYTF. The CDR3 nucleotides are TGCGCCAGCAGATCACAGGGGGCGGATGGCTACACCTTC. This chain connects TRBV4-1 to TRBJ1-2; 9 positions match TRBD1. The CDR3 runs 13 residues. Germline V lookup: CDR1 MGHRA, CDR2 YSYEKL. Losses at the gene ends were 6 bases for V and 6 bases for J; bases not matched to a gene: 5.

V usage is TRBV6-9 and J usage is TRBJ2-2; D perhaps matches TRBD2 (5 bases). The CDR3 totals 12 residues. Germline V lookup: CDR1 MNHGY, CDR2 SVAAGI. V lost 6 bases to trimming and J lost 8 bases, with 10 bases between them. CDR3 loop: CASRRRDGELFF. The CDR3 region has the DNA TGTGCCAGCAGGAGACGGGATGGGGAGCTGTTTTTT.

V usage is TRBV2 and J usage is TRBJ1-2, with no clear D. The CDR3 sequence is 13 residues long. The ends were cut back, 1 base at V and 7 bases at J, with 10 bases in the middle. CDR1 is SNHLY, CDR2 FYNNEI, per germline. The CDR3 DNA reads TGTGCCAGCAGTGAAGACAGCCCTGGTGGCTACACCTTC. Encoded protein: CASSEDSPGGYTF.

This clone was observed a single time. The CDR3 here is CASSIGSSRDTIYF. As DNA, the CDR3 is TGTGCCAGTAGTATCGGCTCATCTCGGGACACCATATATTTT. The V and J genes are TRBV19 and TRBJ1-3; D gene unclear. Germline values: CDR1 LNHDA, CDR2 SQIVND (reference sequence). Trimming pared 3 bases from V and 8 bases from J, leaving 14 bases between. The CDR3 is 14 residues long.

The chain uses TRBV9 and TRBJ2-5; 10 bases agree with TRBD1. The CDR3 is 14 amino acids. V shed 4 bases, J shed 6 bases, and the junction held 6 bases outside the gene matches. Per germline, CDR1 SGDLS and CDR2 YYNGEE. For the CDR3, the DNA is TGTGCCAGCAGCTTGGGACAGGGGATGCAGACCCAGTACTTC. Translating it yields CASSLGQGMQTQYF.

This chain uses TRBV29-1 with TRBJ1-2; 7 nucleotides match TRBD1. Trimming at V came to 6 bases and at J to 8 bases, leaving 6 bases not matched to a gene. The germline V gene encodes CDR1 SQVTM and CDR2 ANQGSEA. The CDR3 has 11 residues. The CDR3 nucleotides are TGCAGCGTACCGACAGGGAAGGGCTACACCTTC. It codes for CSVPTGKGYTF.

The chain employs TRBV5-1 and TRBJ1-4; D ambiguous. Per the germline V gene, CDR1 is SGHRS and CDR2 is YFSETQ. CDR3 length: 14 residues. The V gene lost 4 bases and the J gene lost 3 bases, with 10 bases spanning the gap. The CDR3 reads CASSEAPANEKLFF. The CDR3, as DNA: TGCGCCAGCAGCGAGGCCCCAGCTAATGAAAAACTGTTTTTT.

V gene TRBV19 combines with J gene TRBJ2-3, with D possibly matching TRBD1 (6 bases). The V gene lost 7 bases and the J gene lost 5 bases, with 16 bases spanning the gap. The length of the CDR3 is 14 residues. The germline V gene has CDR1 LNHDA and CDR2 SQIVND (reference sequence). The CDR3 here is CASNGQQWRDTQYF. The CDR3 coding sequence is TGTGCCAGTAATGGACAGCAATGGAGAGATACGCAGTATTTT.

This clone turned up a few times. The sample carries other DNA sequences with the same CDR3. V and J are TRBV28 and TRBJ1-2; the D gene is possibly TRBD1 (5 bases). The germline V and J ends were trimmed by 2 bases and 8 bases, with 6 bases remaining between them. The CDR3 spans 11 residues. CDR1 is MDHEN, CDR2 SYDVKM, per germline. The CDR3, as DNA: TGTGCCAGCAGTTTAAACAGGGGCTACACCTTC. Residues: CASSLNRGYTF.

The V call is TRBV2, the J call TRBJ1-3; D not resolved. The germline V gene encodes CDR1 SNHLY and CDR2 FYNNEI. Trimming took 8 bases from V and 3 from J, leaving 20 bases between them. CDR3 length equals 16 residues. The CDR3 here is CASSLSVGVGGNTIYF. CDR3 nucleotide sequence: TGTGCCAGCTCTCTCTCGGTCGGGGTGGGTGGAAACACCATATATTTT.